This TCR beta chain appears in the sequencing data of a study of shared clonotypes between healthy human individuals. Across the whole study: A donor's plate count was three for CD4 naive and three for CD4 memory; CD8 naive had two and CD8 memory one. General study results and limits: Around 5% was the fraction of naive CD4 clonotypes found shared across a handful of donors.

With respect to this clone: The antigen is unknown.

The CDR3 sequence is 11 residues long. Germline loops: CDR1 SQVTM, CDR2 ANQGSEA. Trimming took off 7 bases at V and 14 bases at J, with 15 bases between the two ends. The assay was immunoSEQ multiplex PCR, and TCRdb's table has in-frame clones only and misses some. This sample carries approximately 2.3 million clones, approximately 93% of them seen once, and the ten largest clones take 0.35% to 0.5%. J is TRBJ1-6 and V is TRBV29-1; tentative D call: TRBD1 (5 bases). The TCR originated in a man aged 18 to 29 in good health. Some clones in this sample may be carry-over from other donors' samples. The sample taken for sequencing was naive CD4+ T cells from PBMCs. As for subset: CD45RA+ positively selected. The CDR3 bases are TGCAGCGCCAGGCTCCAAGGGGCCCTCCACTTT. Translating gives CSARLQGALHF.